This section outlines one TCR beta chain sequence together with its context. The germline CDR1 and CDR2 sequences are LNHDA and SQIVND (reference sequence). V lost 3 bases, J lost 2 bases, and 9 bases lay in between. The CDR3 covers 14 residues. This sample was included in a study of control samples from healthy donors and cancer patients. Clones were sequenced by immunoSEQ multiplex PCR, and TCRdb holds only the in-frame ones, with some missing. Found here are fewer than 200,000 clones, around 90% of them singletons; the top ten hold about 12%. This clonotype was sampled from a man in his thirties or forties in good health. The sample taken for sequencing was blood. This chain joins TRBV19 and TRBJ2-3; D perhaps matches TRBD2 (5 bases). The CDR3 reads CASSISGSTDTQYF. The CDR3, as DNA: TGTGCCAGTAGTATTTCGGGATCCACAGATACGCAGTATTTT.